The clone carrying this T cell receptor (beta chain) was seen at least ten times. Its specificity is not known. Ophthalmopathy in the patients scored at least 3 on Clinical Activity Score and at least 4 on NOSPECS grade, lasting under 3 months. Uncontrolled infection, other autoimmune disease, pregnancy or lactation disqualified patients from enrolment. This sample stems from a study of T cells in Graves' hyperthyroidism and ophthalmopathy. The CDR3 regions of TCR beta were amplified from RNA transcripts. The TCR CDR3 was amplified in a first-round RT-PCR using the HTBI primer set. MiXCR, applied by TCRdb to the multiplex PCR reads, yields one record per CDR3 protein. The data hold hundreds of thousands of distinct CDR3 sequences, with approximately 14% observed a single time. General study points: Within blood appeared most thyroid clonotypes that had expanded above 0.001. Ophthalmopathy was separated from stable hyperthyroidism by a 13 V-J model.

There are 17 residues in the CDR3. Germline V gives CDR1 LNHDA, CDR2 SQIVND (reference sequence). The ends were cut back, 4 bases at V and 0 bases at J, with 16 bases in the middle. V gene TRBV19 combines with J gene TRBJ2-1; the D gene is possibly TRBD2 (6 bases). The clonotype originates from a man aged 18-30 years with Graves' ophthalmopathy. Sample: blood. DNA for the CDR3: TGTGCCAGTAGTAGACCGGGACTCGGAAGCTCCTACAATGAGCAGTTCTTC. Protein product: CASSRPGLGSSYNEQFF.